This T cell receptor beta chain appears in the sequencing data of a study of blood T cells in healthy people across ages. Across the study: In model experiments, template switching was able to capture about one barcoded beta molecule for every two T cells that were present. Study conclusions and caveats: Both higher diversity and more naive CD4+ cells marked long-lived donors when set against aged donors. Nothing was known about donor CMV status, and this possibly confounded expanded clonotype changes.

V was cut by 1 base and J by 5 bases, with 9 bases left in between. Germline-derived CDR1 and CDR2 are MGHRA and YSYEKL. The CDR3 has 14 residues. In the case of this clonotype: Antigen unknown.

Primed by a sample-barcoded 5' primer and a J-beta primer mix, a second PCR proceeded for roughly 7 to 11 cycles. Each cDNA molecule received a tag from a template-switch adaptor that had 12 random nucleotides. TCRdb re-called the 5' RACE reads through MiXCR, storing one row per CDR3 protein. Of some 1.1 million distinct CDR3 sequences listed, around two fifths are singletons. What was sequenced was blood. This rearrangement joins TRBV4-1 to TRBJ2-1; no firm D call. The receptor was derived from a man between 18 and 29 years old in good health. The CDR3 sequence: CASSQGEGDNEQFF. CDR3 coding DNA: TGCGCCAGCAGCCAAGGAGAAGGAGACAATGAGCAGTTCTTC.